Here is one T cell receptor (beta chain) with its context. Its antigen remains unidentified. Using its own MiXCR run on the 5' RACE reads, TCRdb lists one record per CDR3 protein. The table lists some 290,000 distinct CDR3 sequences, 15% to 20% of them singletons. The data were obtained in a study of T-cell memory formation after mild COVID-19. Per the germline V gene, CDR1 is SGHRS and CDR2 is YFSETQ. V was clipped by 0 bases and J by 8 bases; unmatched bases: 8. The CDR3 runs to 16 residues. Whole-study findings and limits: Clones contracting over day 15 to 85 were CD4/CD8 balanced, with later expanders leaning CD4+.

The receptor's source is a man aged 18 to 30 who had mild COVID-19 (a few samples of this study predate the infection). Cell type and time point are not known. The chain joins TRBV5-1 to TRBJ1-2; 12 positions match TRBD1. The specimen was PBMCs or a T cell subset sorted from them (not recorded which). The DNA of the CDR3 is TGCGCCAGCAGCTTGGTCCCGGGACAGGGGGCAAGGGGCTACACCTTC. Protein: CASSLVPGQGARGYTF.